This T cell receptor (beta chain) originates from a study of blood T cell repertoires in COVID-19. About the study: T cells, B-cell-depleted T cells, or PBMCs supplied cDNA or gDNA.

In this sample, this clone turned up a few times. Assay used: immunoSEQ multiplex PCR; TCRdb lists only in-frame clones, some missing. In the table there are under 300,000 clones, about 90% of which are singletons. Germline V gene data show CDR1 as SGHTA and CDR2 as FQGNSA. The CDR3 covers 14 residues. Trimming removed 3 bases at V and 8 bases at J, with 16 bases between. The material sequenced was peripheral blood. This receptor was identified in a man in his fifties or sixties with acute or convalescent COVID-19. This chain uses TRBV7-2 with TRBJ1-2, with D possibly TRBD1 on 5 matching bases. CDR3: CASSFQGPLVGYTF. For the CDR3, the DNA is TGTGCCAGCAGCTTTCAGGGTCCCCTTGTCGGCTACACCTTC.